These T cell receptor beta chains were read from a single sample in a study of STAT5B mutations in CD4+ large granular lymphocyte leukemia. TCRdb keeps only in-frame clones here, not all; method: immunoSEQ multiplex PCR. Seen here are fewer than 40,000 clones, around nine tenths observed once, and the top ten hold roughly 0.38%. The sample was CD4+ T cells from blood buffy coats. Receptor source: a human donor in good health. Each CDR3 is given with its conserved first and last residue. D genes are given only for firm matches. Clone size appears in some rows only: once, few, many, or a class for an expanded clone.

>TRBJ2-7|TRBV11-2|TRBD2|-
TGTGCCAGCAGCTTACAAGCGGGACTGGCCTACGAGCAGTACTTC
CASSLQAGLAYEQYF
>TRBJ1-1|TRBV14|-|-
TGTGCCAGCAGCCCCCTGGGGGGCACTGAAGCTTTCTTT
CASSPLGGTEAFF
>TRBJ2-3|TRBV6-5|TRBD1|-
TGTGCCAGCAGTCCGACAGGGGGCCCAGATACGCAGTATTTT
CASSPTGGPDTQYF
>TRBJ2-1|TRBV28|-|-
TGTGCCAGCAATCGCCCTCTCAATGAGCAGTTCTTC
CASNRPLNEQFF
>TRBJ2-3|TRBV11-2|TRBD2|once
TGTGCCAGCAGCTTAGAGCTAGCGGGAGTGTTAGATACGCAGTATTTT
CASSLELAGVLDTQYF
>TRBJ2-1|TRBV27|-|-
TGTGCCAGCAGTTTAGATACAGCGAGCTCCTACAATGAGCAGTTCTTC
CASSLDTASSYNEQFF
>TRBJ2-5|TRBV19|-|once
TGTGCCAGTAGTACACCAAACAGGGGAGGGCAAGAGACCCAGTACTTC
CASSTPNRGGQETQYF
>TRBJ2-5|TRBV2|-|-
TGTGCCAGCAGTTTAGAGACCCAGTACTTC
CASSLETQYF
>TRBJ1-1|TRBV18|-|-
TGTGCCAGCTCACCACGGCCCACAGGTCAGAACACTGAAGCTTTCTTT
CASSPRPTGQNTEAFF
>TRBJ1-1|TRBV18|-|few
TGTGCCAGCTCACCACAATCAGTGAACACTGAAGCTTTCTTT
CASSPQSVNTEAFF
>TRBJ1-6|TRBV6-1|TRBD1|-
TGTGCCAGCAGGACAGGGAATTCACCCCTCCACTTT
CASRTGNSPLHF
>TRBJ2-5|TRBV6-1|-|once
TGTGCCAGCAAGGTCCTTGCAGCTCTCCAAGAGACCCAGTACTTC
CASKVLAALQETQYF
>TRBJ1-2|TRBV6-5|TRBD1|-
TGTGCCAGCAGCAAAGCCGGCAGGGGGGGCTACACCTTC
CASSKAGRGGYTF
>TRBJ2-5|TRBV5-1|TRBD2|-
TGCGCCAGCAGCTTTGAGGTAGCGGGAGGAGAGACCCAGTACTTC
CASSFEVAGGETQYF
>TRBJ2-1|TRBV11-2|-|-
TGTGCCAGCAGCCCACAAGCATACAATGAGCAGTTCTTC
CASSPQAYNEQFF
>TRBJ2-5|TRBV19|-|-
TGTGCCAGTAGTTTATCCGGACTATGGCAAGAGACCCAGTACTTC
CASSLSGLWQETQYF
>TRBJ2-1|TRBV5-1|TRBD1|-
TGCGCCAGCAGCTTTCTCGGGACAGGGGGGGGCAATGAGCAGTTCTTC
CASSFLGTGGGNEQFF
>TRBJ1-2|TRBV4-1|-|few
TGCGCCAGCAGCCAAGATGAGGGACCCTTGGGCGGCTACACCTTC
CASSQDEGPLGGYTF
>TRBJ1-1|TRBV30|-|-
TGTGCCTGGAGGATGAACACTGAAGCTTTCTTT
CAWRMNTEAFF
>TRBJ1-2|TRBV29-1|TRBD1|-
TGCAGCGTTGAAGACACCTCCCGGGACAGCACATATGGCTACACCTTC
CSVEDTSRDSTYGYTF
>TRBJ2-1|TRBV7-2|TRBD2|-
TGTGCCAGCAGCTCCTCGGGACTAGCGGACAATGAGCAGTTCTTC
CASSSSGLADNEQFF
>TRBJ1-5|TRBV19|TRBD1|-
TGTGCCAGTAGTCACAGGGGGCGGATAAGCAATCAGCCCCAGCATTTT
CASSHRGRISNQPQHF
>TRBJ2-1|TRBV6-4|-|-
TGTGCCAGCAGTGGATCCCTAGCCTTCTCCTACAATGAGCAGTTCTTC
CASSGSLAFSYNEQFF
>TRBJ2-2|TRBV6-5|-|-
TGTGCCAGCAGTTACGCGACTGTCACCGGGGAGCTGTTTTTT
CASSYATVTGELFF
>TRBJ1-2|TRBV28|-|-
TGTGCCAGCAGTTTAGAGTGGGACGGGGTCTATGGCTACACCTTC
CASSLEWDGVYGYTF
>TRBJ2-2|TRBV2|-|-
TGTGCCAGCCGGGTGGACTCACTTGTAAGCACCGGGGAGCTGTTTTTT
CASRVDSLVSTGELFF
>TRBJ2-5|TRBV11-3|TRBD1|-
TGTGCCAGCAGCTTAGGGACAGGAAACTGGGAGACCCAGTACTTC
CASSLGTGNWETQYF
>TRBJ1-3|TRBV6-5|TRBD1|-
TGTGCCAGCAGCCCCGACAGGGGAACAGGAAACACCATATATTTT
CASSPDRGTGNTIYF
>TRBJ2-1|TRBV10-3|TRBD2|-
TGTGCCACCACCTTAGCGGGAGGGCTAAATGAGCAGTTCTTC
CATTLAGGLNEQFF
>TRBJ2-3|TRBV9|-|-
TGTGCCAGCAGCGAGGATTCGCCTAGGCGCACAGATACGCAGTATTTT
CASSEDSPRRTDTQYF
>TRBJ2-7|TRBV28|-|few
TGTGCCAGCAGGGGCCCAGGGGATTTTCACGAGCAGTACTTC
CASRGPGDFHEQYF
>TRBJ2-3|TRBV7-3|TRBD1|-
TGTGCCAGCAGCCTTTGGGCGCCGGGACAGGGGGATACGCAGTATTTT
CASSLWAPGQGDTQYF
>TRBJ2-5|TRBV6-5|TRBD1|-
TGTGCCAGCAGTCGGACAGGACAAGAGACCCAGTACTTC
CASSRTGQETQYF
>TRBJ2-3|TRBV10-1|-|-
TGCGCCACGACCGTCAGCTTAGGCACAGATACGCAGTATTTT
CATTVSLGTDTQYF
>TRBJ2-5|TRBV2|-|-
TGTGCCAGCAGGTGGGAGAAGGTCGGCGGAGAGACCCAGTACTTC
CASRWEKVGGETQYF
>TRBJ2-3|TRBV2|-|-
TGTGCCAGCAGTGCCCAGGGGTCAGATACGCAGTATTTT
CASSAQGSDTQYF
>TRBJ1-2|TRBV28|TRBD1|-
TGTGCCAGCGCCTTCCGGAGGGGGCCATATGGCTACACCTTC
CASAFRRGPYGYTF
>TRBJ2-7|TRBV7-6|-|-
TGTGCCAGCAGCTTAGAATGGGGGTGGGACGAGCAGTACTTC
CASSLEWGWDEQYF
>TRBJ1-1|TRBV2|-|-
TGTGCCAGCAGTGAATCCTTGAACACTGAAGCTTTCTTT
CASSESLNTEAFF
>TRBJ1-2|TRBV6-1|-|-
TGTGCCAGCAGTGAACTCGGGGGGGGTAATAACTATGGCTACACCTTC
CASSELGGGNNYGYTF
>TRBJ2-1|TRBV29-1|-|-
TGCAGCGTTGCGATTGCTAGCTCCTACAATGAGCAGTTCTTC
CSVAIASSYNEQFF
>TRBJ2-7|TRBV7-2|TRBD1|-
TGTGTCAGCAGCTTAGACGGACAGGGGACCTACGAGCAGTACTTC
CVSSLDGQGTYEQYF
>TRBJ2-1|TRBV4-1|TRBD2|-
TGCGCCAGCAGCCAAGGGTGGGCTAGCGGGTTAAGCTCCTACAATGAGCAGTTCTTC
CASSQGWASGLSSYNEQFF
>TRBJ2-2|TRBV18|-|-
TGTGCCAGCTCACCACGGGGGCAGACAAACACCGGGGAGCTGTTTTTT
CASSPRGQTNTGELFF
>TRBJ2-5|TRBV11-2|-|-
TGTGCCAGCAGCTTAGGACACCAAGAGACCCAGTACTTC
CASSLGHQETQYF